This T cell receptor (beta chain) was retrieved from a study of T cell responses to AZD1222 COVID-19 vaccine. Note on this clone: Its antigen is still unknown.

Whole-study findings and limits: Nearly half of spike-specific TCRs reportedly target variant regions that are unmutated in the B.1.351 and B.1.1.7 variants. Breadth and depth of Spike-specific TCRs rose after two AZD1222 doses. The number of AZD1222 recipients seropositive at baseline was only five or six.

Clones were read by immunoSEQ multiplex PCR, and TCRdb kept only the in-frame ones, dropping some. The sample records over 90,000 clones, less than 95% being singletons. The length of the CDR3 is 15 residues. CDR1 SNHLY and CDR2 FYNNEI come from the germline V gene. V dropped 5 bases and J dropped 8; count of bases not matched to a gene: 14. The sequencing used peripheral blood, collected on day 0 of AZD1222 vaccination. The genes are TRBV2 and TRBJ1-2; 7 nucleotides agree with TRBD1. The sequence came from an adult in good health. The CDR3 region is CASSLAPTGTGGYTF. Here the CDR3 DNA reads TGTGCCAGCAGTTTGGCCCCGACAGGGACCGGCGGCTACACCTTC.